The T cell receptor beta chain under discussion was sequenced for a study of blood T cell repertoires in COVID-19. The wider study: Sources were T cells, B-cell-depleted T cells, or PBMCs; the material itself was cDNA or gDNA.

In the original analysis: Amplifying reference gene primers gave estimates of nucleated cell counts. TCRdb's table, derived via immunoSEQ multiplex PCR, lists solely in-frame clones and lacks some. V and J calls and clone size are copied from that table; D and trimming were computed from the DNA. The repertoire holds about 82,000 clones, with approximately 78% as singletons. The J segment lost 6 bases and the V segment lost 4 bases, leaving 6 bases of the junction unmatched. The CDR3 covers 15 residues. CDR1 and CDR2 from the germline V gene are MGHRA and YSYEKL. The Seattle patients joined while their infection was active and were tracked longitudinally afterward.

The chain has TRBV4-1 and TRBJ2-1; 10 bases line up with TRBD1. The receptor was isolated from a man aged 55 to 70 with COVID-19, enrolled during active disease. What was sequenced was peripheral blood. The CDR3 loop reads CASSLWTGGSNEQFF. The CDR3 DNA follows: TGCGCCAGCAGCCTTTGGACAGGGGGAAGCAATGAGCAGTTCTTC.